This T cell receptor (beta chain) appears in the sequencing data of a study of identifying expanded T cells in peripheral blood. The CDR3 is made up of 16 amino acids. V dropped 2 bases and J dropped 8; count of bases not matched to a gene: 14. Looked up from germline, CDR1 is LNHDA and CDR2 is SQIVND (reference sequence). Assay: immunoSEQ multiplex PCR; the TCRdb copy retains only in-frame clones and omits some. The sample has 95,000 to 100,000 clones, 70% to 90% seen once. Regarding the study as a whole: Clone count variance between two-week samples rose with total template count. Technical replicates showed approximately 1.2 changed clones; roughly two weeks about 16.4; four weeks 19.

With regard to this clone: What it recognizes is unknown.

The source material was blood. This TCR was recovered from a person aged 18 to 70 in good health. The chain combines TRBV19 with TRBJ1-2; 7 bases match TRBD1. In DNA, the CDR3 is TGTGCCAGTAGTATACAGGGACTAGACAGGGTCTACGGCTACACCTTC. It yields the protein CASSIQGLDRVYGYTF.